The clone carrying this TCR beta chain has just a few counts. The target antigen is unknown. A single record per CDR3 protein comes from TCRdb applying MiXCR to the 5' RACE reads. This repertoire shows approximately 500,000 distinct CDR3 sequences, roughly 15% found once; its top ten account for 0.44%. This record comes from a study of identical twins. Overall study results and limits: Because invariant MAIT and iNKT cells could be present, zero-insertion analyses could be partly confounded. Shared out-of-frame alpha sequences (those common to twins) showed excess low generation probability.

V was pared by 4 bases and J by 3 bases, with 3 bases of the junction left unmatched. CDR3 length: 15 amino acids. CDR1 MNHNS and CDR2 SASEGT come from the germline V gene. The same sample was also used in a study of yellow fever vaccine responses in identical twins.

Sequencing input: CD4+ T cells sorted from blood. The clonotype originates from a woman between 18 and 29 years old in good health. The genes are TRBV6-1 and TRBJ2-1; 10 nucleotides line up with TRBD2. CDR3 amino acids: CASSVASGSYNEQFF. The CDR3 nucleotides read TGTGCCAGCAGTGTTGCTAGCGGGAGCTACAATGAGCAGTTCTTC.